This is a list of T cell receptor beta chains from one sample in a study of cytomegalovirus exposure and HLA in healthy donors. Clones were sequenced by immunoSEQ multiplex PCR, and TCRdb holds only the in-frame ones, with some missing. The table has around 170,000 clones, around three quarters seen once. Material for sequencing was PBMCs. The receptor source for this set is a man aged 40-50 years in good health and CMV-seronegative. Each CDR3 is given with its conserved first and last residue. A D gene is named only where the DNA matches it firmly. Clone size is stated in some rows and not others, as once, few, many or a class when expanded.

>TRBV25-1|TRBD1|NA|TRBJ1-1
TGTGCCAGCAGAGAACAGGGGCGAAGGAACACTGAAGCTTTCTTT
CASREQGRRNTEAFF
>TRBV28|NA|NA|TRBJ2-3
TGTGCCAGCAGTGCCAAGGGAGGCGGGGATACGCAGTATTTT
CASSAKGGGDTQYF
>TRBV5-6|NA|few|TRBJ2-1
TGTGCCAGCAGCCTAATAGGGGTGGATGAGCAGTTCTTC
CASSLIGVDEQFF
>TRBV2|NA|NA|TRBJ1-1
TGTGCCAGCAACACGGAGGGCACTGAAGCTTTCTTT
CASNTEGTEAFF
>TRBV6-1|NA|NA|TRBJ1-2
TGTGCCAGCAGTGTGGTAACAGGTGACCCCTATGGCTACACCTTC
CASSVVTGDPYGYTF
>TRBV7-2|NA|NA|TRBJ1-2
TGTGCCAGCAGCTTAGTTGTAGGGGAAAAGGAGCGAGGCTACACCTTC
CASSLVVGEKERGYTF
>TRBV18|TRBD2|NA|TRBJ2-7
TGTGCCAGCTCACGGGGAGGGGCGGAATACGAGCAGTACTTC
CASSRGGAEYEQYF
>TRBV11-2|NA|NA|TRBJ2-1
TGTGCCAGCAGCTTAGAGCTAGGCTACAATGAGCAGTTCTTC
CASSLELGYNEQFF
>TRBV6-1|NA|NA|TRBJ2-1
TGTGCCAGCAGTCCAGAGGCCAATGAGCAGTTCTTC
CASSPEANEQFF
>TRBV28|NA|NA|TRBJ2-7
TGTGCCAGCAGTCCGCCGGGACATACCTACGAGCAGTACTTC
CASSPPGHTYEQYF
>TRBV6-6|NA|NA|TRBJ1-4
TGTGCCAGCAGTTACGGGGGAGGGAATGAAAAACTGTTTTTT
CASSYGGGNEKLFF
>TRBV18|NA|NA|TRBJ2-7
TGTGCCAGCCTGTCTGGGGGCCTCGAGCAGTACTTC
CASLSGGLEQYF
>TRBV25-1|NA|NA|TRBJ1-1
TGTGCCAGCAGGCGACAGGAGAACACTGAAGCTTTCTTT
CASRRQENTEAFF
>TRBV7-9|TRBD1|few|TRBJ1-1
TGTGCCAGCAGCTTAGAACAGGGGACTGAAGCTTTCTTT
CASSLEQGTEAFF
>TRBV27|NA|NA|TRBJ1-5
TGTGCCAGCAGTTTTGGGGCGAACCAGCCCCAGCATTTT
CASSFGANQPQHF
>TRBV27|TRBD1|NA|TRBJ2-3
TGTGCCAGCAAAACAGGGGTTTACACAGATACGCAGTATTTT
CASKTGVYTDTQYF
>TRBV28|NA|NA|TRBJ2-7
TGTGCCAGCAGTTGGACAGAATATCCCTACGAGCAGTACTTC
CASSWTEYPYEQYF